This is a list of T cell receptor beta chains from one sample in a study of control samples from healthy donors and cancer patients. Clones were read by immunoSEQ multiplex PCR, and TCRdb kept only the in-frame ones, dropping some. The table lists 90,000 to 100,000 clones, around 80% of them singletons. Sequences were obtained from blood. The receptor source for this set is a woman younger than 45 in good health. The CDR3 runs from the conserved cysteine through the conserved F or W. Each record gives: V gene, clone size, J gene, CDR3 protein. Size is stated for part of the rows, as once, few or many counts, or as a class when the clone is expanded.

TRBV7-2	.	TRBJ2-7	CASSERDRGKYEQYF
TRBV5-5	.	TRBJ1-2	CASSLGQGALSYGYTF
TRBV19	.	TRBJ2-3	CASSTGTSGSTDTQYF
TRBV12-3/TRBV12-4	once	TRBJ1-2	CASASQGNYGYTF
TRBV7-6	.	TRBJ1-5	CAAFPCQPQHF
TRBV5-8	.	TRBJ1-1	CASRNRVTEAFF
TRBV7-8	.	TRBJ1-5	CASSLTRNQPQHF
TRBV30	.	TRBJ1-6	CAWRGAGSSYNSPLHF
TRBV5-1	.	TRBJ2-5	CASSGGTTAQETQYF
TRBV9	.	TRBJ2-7	CASSVATGEYEQYF
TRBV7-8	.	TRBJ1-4	CASSLANREKLFF
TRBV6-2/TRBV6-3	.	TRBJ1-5	CASSYRGSGNQPQHF